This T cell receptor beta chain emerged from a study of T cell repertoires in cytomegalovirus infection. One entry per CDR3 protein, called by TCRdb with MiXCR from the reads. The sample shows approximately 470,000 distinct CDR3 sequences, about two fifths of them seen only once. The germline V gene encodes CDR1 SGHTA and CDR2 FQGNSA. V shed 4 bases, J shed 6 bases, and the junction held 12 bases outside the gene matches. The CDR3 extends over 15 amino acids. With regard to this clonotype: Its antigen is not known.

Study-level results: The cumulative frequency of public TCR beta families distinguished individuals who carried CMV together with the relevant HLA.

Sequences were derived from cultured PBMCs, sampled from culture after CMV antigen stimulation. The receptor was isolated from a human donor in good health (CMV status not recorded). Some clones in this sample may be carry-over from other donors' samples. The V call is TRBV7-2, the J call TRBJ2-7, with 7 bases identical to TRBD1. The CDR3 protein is CASSSITGVFGEQYF. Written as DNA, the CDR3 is TGTGCCAGCAGCTCGATAACAGGGGTCTTCGGCGAGCAGTACTTC.